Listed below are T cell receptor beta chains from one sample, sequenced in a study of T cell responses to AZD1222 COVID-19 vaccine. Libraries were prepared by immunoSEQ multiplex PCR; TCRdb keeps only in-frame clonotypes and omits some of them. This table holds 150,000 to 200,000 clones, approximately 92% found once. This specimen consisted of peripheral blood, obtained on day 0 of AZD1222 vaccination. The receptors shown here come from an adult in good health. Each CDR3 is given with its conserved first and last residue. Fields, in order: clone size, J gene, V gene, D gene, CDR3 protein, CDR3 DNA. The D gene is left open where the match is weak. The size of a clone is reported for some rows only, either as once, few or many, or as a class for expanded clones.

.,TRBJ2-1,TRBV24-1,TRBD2,CATSEGTSGGYNEQFF,TGTGCCACCAGTGAGGGGACTAGCGGGGGGTACAATGAGCAGTTCTTC
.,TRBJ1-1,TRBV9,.,CASSVQGRNTEAFF,TGTGCCAGCAGCGTCCAGGGTAGGAACACTGAAGCTTTCTTT
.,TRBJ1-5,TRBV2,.,CASSEFSQLNQPQHF,TGTGCCAGCAGTGAATTTAGCCAGCTCAATCAGCCCCAGCATTTT
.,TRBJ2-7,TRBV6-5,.,CASRGRSYEQYF,TGTGCCAGCAGGGGCAGGAGCTACGAGCAGTACTTC
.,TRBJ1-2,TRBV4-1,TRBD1,CASSQAGQVYGYTF,TGCGCCAGCAGCCAAGCCGGACAGGTATATGGCTACACCTTC
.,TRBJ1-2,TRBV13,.,CASSLGSGPADYGYTF,TGTGCCAGCAGCCTAGGGAGCGGCCCGGCGGACTATGGCTACACCTTC
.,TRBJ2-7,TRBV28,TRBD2,CASSGTGWTSGRAYEQYF,TGTGCCAGCAGTGGGACTGGGTGGACTAGCGGGAGGGCCTACGAGCAGTACTTC
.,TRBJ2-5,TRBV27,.,CASSPLRVGKETQYF,TGTGCCAGCAGTCCTCTCAGGGTGGGAAAAGAGACCCAGTACTTC
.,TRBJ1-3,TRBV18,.,CASSPLQGLESTIYF,TGTGCCAGCTCACCACTACAGGGACTAGAGAGCACCATATATTTT
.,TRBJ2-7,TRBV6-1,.,CASSLRQGYEQYF,TGTGCCAGCAGCCTGCGGCAGGGCTACGAGCAGTACTTC
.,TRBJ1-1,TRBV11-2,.,CASSHPNTEAFF,TGTGCCAGCAGCCACCCGAACACTGAAGCTTTCTTT
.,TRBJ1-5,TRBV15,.,CATSRDLGTPNQPQHF,TGTGCCACCAGCAGAGATCTTGGGACACCGAATCAGCCCCAGCATTTT
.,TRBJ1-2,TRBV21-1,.,CASSKEAPTGISFNGYTF,TGTGCCAGCAGCAAAGAGGCCCCGACAGGTATTTCCTTTAATGGCTACACCTTC
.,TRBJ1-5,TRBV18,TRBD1,CASSPRGGQPQHF,TGTGCCAGCTCACCTCGAGGGGGCCAGCCCCAGCATTTT
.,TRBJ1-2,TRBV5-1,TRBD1,CASSLGQGDGYTF,TGCGCCAGCAGCTTGGGACAGGGGGATGGCTACACCTTC
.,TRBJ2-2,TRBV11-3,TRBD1,CASSRDRGRGTGELFF,TGTGCCAGCAGCAGGGACAGGGGGCGAGGGACCGGGGAGCTGTTTTTT
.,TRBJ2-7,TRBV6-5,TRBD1,CASRTGQGSSYEQYF,TGTGCCAGCAGAACGGGACAGGGGAGCTCCTACGAGCAGTACTTC
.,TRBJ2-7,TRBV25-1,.,CASRQLGIDEQYF,TGTGCCAGCAGGCAGTTAGGGATCGACGAGCAGTACTTC
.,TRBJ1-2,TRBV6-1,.,CASSEVQNTNYGYTF,TGTGCCAGCAGTGAAGTGCAGAATACTAACTATGGCTACACCTTC
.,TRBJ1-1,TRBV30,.,CAWYPGRHSMNTEAFF,TGTGCCTGGTACCCGGGACGGCATTCAATGAACACTGAAGCTTTCTTT
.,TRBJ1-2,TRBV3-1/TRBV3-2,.,CASSSRGTYYTF,TGTGCCAGCAGCTCTCGGGGGACTTACTACACCTTC
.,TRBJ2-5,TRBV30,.,CAWRGLGEETQYF,TGTGCCTGGAGGGGGCTTGGGGAGGAGACCCAGTACTTC
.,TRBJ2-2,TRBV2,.,CASSPLRSRGELFF,TGTGCCAGCAGTCCACTCCGGTCTCGGGGGGAGCTGTTTTTT
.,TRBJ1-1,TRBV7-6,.,CASSLRAGGNTEAFF,TGTGCCAGCAGCTTAAGGGCGGGGGGGAACACTGAAGCTTTCTTT
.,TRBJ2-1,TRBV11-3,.,CASSPPRGNEQFF,TGTGCCAGCAGCCCCCCGCGGGGCAATGAGCAGTTCTTC
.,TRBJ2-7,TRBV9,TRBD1,CASSVEQGSGEQYF,TGTGCCAGCAGCGTAGAACAGGGGTCAGGCGAGCAGTACTTC
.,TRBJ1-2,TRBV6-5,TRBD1,CASSQTGANYGYTF,TGTGCCAGCAGTCAAACAGGGGCCAACTATGGCTACACCTTC
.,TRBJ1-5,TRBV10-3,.,CASTPSIVEPQHF,TGTGCCAGCACCCCGTCGATTGTGGAGCCCCAGCATTTT
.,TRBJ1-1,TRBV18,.,CASSPAGFTEAFF,TGTGCCAGCTCACCAGCGGGGTTCACTGAAGCTTTCTTT
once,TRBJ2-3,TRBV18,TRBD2,CASSPNLAGVRGDTQYF,TGTGCCAGCTCACCAAATCTAGCGGGAGTCCGTGGAGATACGCAGTATTTT